These 27 T cell receptor beta chains came from one sample sequenced in a study of T cell responses to AZD1222 COVID-19 vaccine (dated by TCRdb to the early 2020s). The time point label, read with the paper, signifies: about 28 days (+/-7) after the second vaccine dose. The library relied on the immunoSEQ multiplex PCR assay. In TCRdb, the immuneACCESS table is reduced to in-frame sequences with V and J assigned. These tables do not hold every clone; where another copy was compared, an unresolved V gene accounts for under half, and the others remain unexplained. The table for this sample lists about 140,000 clones; approximately 92% of them were counted only once. The ten largest account for around 3.3% of the sample. The sample was peripheral blood, taken 28 days after the second AZD1222 dose. Receptors were obtained from an adult who received the AZD1222 COVID-19 vaccine.

The rearrangement uses TRBV6-2 or TRBV6-3 and TRBJ1-1; 8 bases fit TRBD1. The germline V gene has CDR1 MNHEY and CDR2 SVGEGT. J lost 3 bases, V lost 6 bases, and 3 bases had no gene match. The CDR3 has 13 residues. The CDR3 nucleotides are TGTGCCAGCAGCAGGGGGCTGTACACTGAAGCTTTCTTT. Translation gives CASSRGLYTEAFF.

The rearrangement joins TRBV7-9 to TRBJ1-2; no definite D call. CDR3 size: 14 residues. Trimming cost V 2 bases and J 3 bases, with 10 bases left between them. The germline CDR1 and CDR2 sequences are SEHNR and FQNEAQ (reference sequence). The CDR3 DNA reads TGTGCCAGCAGCTTACCCGGACCGCACTATGGCTACACCTTC. Amino acid sequence: CASSLPGPHYGYTF.

V gene TRBV5-1 combines with J gene TRBJ2-2; 8 bases are a match to TRBD1. CDR1 SGHRS and CDR2 YFSETQ come from the germline V gene. The CDR3 consists of 15 residues. Trimming took 0 bases from V and 5 from J; bases not matched to a gene: 3. CDR3: CASSLAGTGTGELFF. In DNA form, the CDR3 reads TGCGCCAGCAGCTTGGCGGGGACAGGTACCGGGGAGCTGTTTTTT.

The chain carries TRBV28 and TRBJ2-7, with 12 bases identical to TRBD1. Trimming removed 5 bases from V and 4 bases from J; junction bases left unmatched: 6. Germline-derived CDR1 and CDR2 are MDHEN and SYDVKM. The CDR3 has 15 residues. CDR3 amino acids: CASSPGTGGLYEQYF. CDR3 in DNA: TGTGCCAGCAGTCCAGGGACAGGGGGCTTGTACGAGCAGTACTTC.

The chain links TRBV18 to TRBJ2-1; no clear D gene. V was clipped by 6 bases and J by 7 bases, with 10 bases between them. This CDR3 is 12 amino acids long. Germline assignment: CDR1 KGHSH and CDR2 LQKENI. CDR3 amino acids: CASSPAMNEQFF. CDR3 in DNA: TGTGCCAGCTCCCCGGCAATGAATGAGCAGTTCTTC.

The J gene is TRBJ2-1, the V gene TRBV6-1, with 7 bases aligning to TRBD2. The germline gives CDR1 MNHNS, CDR2 SASEGT. The CDR3 is made up of 14 amino acids. With V trimmed by 3 bases and J by 10 bases, 9 bases remained unmatched. CDR3 residues: CASSDLGGEEEQFF. CDR3 bases: TGTGCCAGCAGTGATTTGGGAGGGGAGGAAGAGCAGTTCTTC.

The rearrangement joins TRBV6-5 to TRBJ1-5; D remains unclear. The CDR3 has 13 amino acids. Trimming pared 7 bases from V and 3 bases from J, leaving 10 bases between. Germline V gene data show CDR1 as MNHEY and CDR2 as SVGAGI. This chain's CDR3 is CASTRQVNQPQHF. Here the CDR3 DNA reads TGTGCCAGCACTAGGCAGGTCAATCAGCCCCAGCATTTT.

The rearrangement links TRBV29-1 to TRBJ2-1; D is possibly TRBD2 (6 bases). Germline assignment: CDR1 SQVTM and CDR2 ANQGSEA. Trimming removed 4 bases at V and 7 bases at J, with 11 bases between. The CDR3 length is 12 residues. The CDR3 loop is CSVAGLRNEQFF. The CDR3 coding sequence is TGCAGCGTTGCGGGACTTCGGAATGAGCAGTTCTTC.

The chain links TRBV27 to TRBJ2-7, with TRBD2 matching 7 bases. CDR3 length equals 14 residues. Germline values: CDR1 MNHEY, CDR2 SMNVEV (reference sequence). The junction had 7 bases not matched to a gene; V was cut back by 2 bases and J by 6 bases. The CDR3 coding sequence is TGTGCCAGCAGTTTAGGGGTGGGGGGGGGCGAGCAGTACTTC. Protein: CASSLGVGGGEQYF.

The chain links TRBV9 to TRBJ1-1, with D possibly being TRBD1 (5 bases). The CDR3 consists of 15 residues. Germline V lookup: CDR1 SGDLS, CDR2 YYNGEE. Trimming shortened V by 0 bases and J by 0 bases, and 9 bases separated the two germline ends. CDR3 region: CASSVVGGMNTEAFF. The CDR3 bases are TGTGCCAGCAGCGTAGTGGGGGGGATGAACACTGAAGCTTTCTTT.

The chain links TRBV15 to TRBJ2-1; 16 bases line up with TRBD2. This CDR3 has 23 amino acids. The ends lost 5 bases at V and 4 bases at J; junction bases unmatched: 23. In germline, CDR1 is LNHNV, CDR2 YYDKDF (reference sequence). CDR3 DNA sequence: TGTGCCACCAGCGCAACCTGGAATTCCCCGGGACTAGCGGGAGGGCCGAAATACAATGAGCAGTTCTTC. This sequence encodes CATSATWNSPGLAGGPKYNEQFF.

V gene TRBV3-1 (or the pseudogene TRBV3-2) combines with J gene TRBJ1-1, with a weak D call TRBD1 (5 bases). The CDR3 runs 14 residues. The germline V gene has CDR1 LGHDT and CDR2 YNNKEL (reference sequence). Deletions cut 2 bases from V and 1 base from J, with 8 bases between. As DNA, the CDR3 is TGTGCCAGCAGCCAATTCGGGGGGAACACTGAAGCTTTCTTT. Translating it yields CASSQFGGNTEAFF.

The V gene is TRBV30, the J gene TRBJ2-1; D is undetermined. Germline V gene data show CDR1 as GTSNPN and CDR2 as SVGIG (reference sequence). V dropped 5 bases and J dropped 4 bases, with 9 bases sitting between them. This CDR3 has 12 amino acids. CDR3 coding DNA: TGTGCCTGGGATGATACTTACAATGAGCAGTTCTTC. Protein product: CAWDDTYNEQFF.

This chain joins TRBV2 and TRBJ1-2; no definite D call. Germline CDR1 reads SNHLY; CDR2 reads FYNNEI. The CDR3 is 12 residues long. The germline V and J ends were trimmed by 6 bases and 0 bases, with 5 bases remaining between them. CDR3 loop: CASSTTNYGYTF. Written as DNA, the CDR3 is TGTGCCAGCAGCACTACTAACTATGGCTACACCTTC.

V usage is TRBV5-5 and J usage is TRBJ1-2; weak D call: TRBD1 (5 bases). Looked up from germline, CDR1 is SGHKS and CDR2 is YYEKEE (reference sequence). This CDR3 is 14 amino acids long. The V end lost 3 bases, the J end lost 8 bases, and 17 bases lay between the germline ends. CDR3 residues: CASSSGPGFEGYTF. CDR3 sequence (DNA): TGTGCCAGCAGCTCAGGGCCCGGGTTCGAGGGCTACACCTTC.

The rearrangement uses TRBV5-1 and TRBJ2-4; D may be TRBD1 (6 bases). The length of the CDR3 is 16 residues. CDR1 and CDR2 from the germline V gene are SGHRS and YFSETQ. V shed 3 bases and J shed 0 bases, with 13 bases lying between them. CDR3 sequence (DNA): TGCGCCAGCAGCTCCGGGACAACATTAGCCAAAAACATTCAGTACTTC. Protein sequence: CASSSGTTLAKNIQYF.

V usage is TRBV5-1 and J usage is TRBJ2-7; 8 nucleotides align to TRBD2. The ends lost 5 bases at V and 2 bases at J; junction bases unmatched: 9. This CDR3 is 15 amino acids long. Germline V CDR1 and CDR2: SGHRS, YFSETQ. The CDR3 nucleotides are TGCGCCAGCAGAACCGGGACTAGTCCCACCTACGAGCAGTACTTC. Translating gives CASRTGTSPTYEQYF.

The CDR3 protein is CATAGSNQPQHF. CDR3 coding DNA: TGCGCCACAGCAGGGAGCAATCAGCCCCAGCATTTT. The chain employs TRBV10-2 and TRBJ1-5; TRBD1 might be the D (5 bases). Germline-derived CDR1 and CDR2 are WSHSY and SAAADI. This CDR3 comprises 12 residues. V gave up 10 bases and J gave up 1 base, with 8 bases separating them.

J is TRBJ1-5 and V is TRBV19, with 11 bases aligning to TRBD1. This CDR3 is 18 amino acids long. Germline CDR1 LNHDA, CDR2 SQIVND (reference sequence). The V segment lost 4 bases and the J segment 6 bases; nucleotides outside the gene matches: 14. The CDR3 is CASSSRDRGSYIGQPQHF. Written as DNA, the CDR3 is TGTGCCAGTAGTAGCCGGGACAGGGGGTCTTATATCGGTCAGCCCCAGCATTTT.

The V gene is TRBV19, the J gene TRBJ2-3; D uncertain. The length of the CDR3 is 13 residues. Germline V gene sequence: CDR1 LNHDA, CDR2 SQIVND (reference sequence). Trimming removed 6 bases from V and 3 bases from J, with 10 bases in between. As DNA, the CDR3 is TGTGCCAGTAGGACGGACCTGACAGATACGCAGTATTTT. The encoded protein is CASRTDLTDTQYF.

V and J are TRBV19 and TRBJ1-2, with TRBD1 identical over 8 bases. The CDR3 runs to 15 residues. With 5 bases clipped from V and 4 bases from J, the junction kept 9 bases outside the gene matches. Germline V gene sequence: CDR1 LNHDA, CDR2 SQIVND (reference sequence). CDR3 sequence reads: CASSGRTTGVYGYTF. CDR3 coding DNA: TGTGCCAGTAGTGGGCGGACGACAGGGGTCTATGGCTACACCTTC.

The chain joins TRBV5-1 to TRBJ2-3, with TRBD2 matching 14 bases. CDR1 SGHRS and CDR2 YFSETQ come from the germline V gene. V lost 4 bases to trimming and J lost 3 bases; unmatched junction nucleotides: 7. The CDR3 length is 17 residues. CDR3 nucleotides: TGCGCCAGCAGCGTGGGACTAGCGGGAGCCGGTACAGATACGCAGTATTTT. Its protein is CASSVGLAGAGTDTQYF.

The gene calls are TRBV6-2 or TRBV6-3 and TRBJ1-3; D unresolved. V was clipped by 0 bases and J by 1 base, with 10 bases between them. The CDR3 spans 16 residues. Germline V lookup: CDR1 MNHEY, CDR2 SVGEGT. The CDR3 DNA reads TGTGCCAGCAGTTACTCCCCGAGGAGTTCTGGAAACACCATATATTTT. Protein: CASSYSPRSSGNTIYF.

The genes are TRBV5-4 and TRBJ2-5; D gene unclear. Germline V gene data show CDR1 as SGHNT and CDR2 as YYREEE (reference sequence). CDR3 length equals 11 residues. Trimming stripped 2 bases from V and 5 bases from J, with 4 bases between. CDR3 amino acids: CASSFMETQYF. CDR3 nucleotide sequence: TGTGCCAGCAGCTTCATGGAGACCCAGTACTTC.

This chain connects TRBV7-9 to TRBJ1-5; D unresolved. The CDR3 covers 18 residues. CDR1 is SEHNR and CDR2 is FQNEAQ in the germline V gene (reference sequence). V was pared by 1 base and J by 0 bases, with 16 bases between. The CDR3 here is CASSLDSTFTISNQPQHF. For the CDR3, the DNA is TGTGCCAGCAGCTTAGATTCAACCTTTACGATTAGCAATCAGCCCCAGCATTTT.

The chain links TRBV29-1 to TRBJ2-5; D gene unclear. There are 10 residues in the CDR3. Germline CDR1 is SQVTM and CDR2 is ANQGSEA. Trimming removed 6 bases at V and 5 bases at J, with 7 bases between. The CDR3 region is CSVLGETQYF. The CDR3 DNA follows: TGCAGCGTCCTCGGTGAGACCCAGTACTTC.

Concerning this clone itself: Other DNA sequences in this specimen translate into the identical CDR3. The CDR3 is CASSIGSSGANVLTF. The CDR3 DNA reads TGTGCCAGTAGTATAGGAAGCTCTGGGGCCAACGTCCTGACTTTC. The genes are TRBV19 and TRBJ2-6; D ambiguous. The CDR3 loop spans 15 amino acids. Trimming took off 1 base at V and 0 bases at J, with 4 bases between the two ends. Germline V gene lookup returns CDR1 LNHDA and CDR2 SQIVND (reference sequence).